This T cell receptor (beta chain) derives from a study of blood T cell repertoires in COVID-19. Study at large: Some COVID-19 samples were acute and others convalescent; all came from the United States, Italy and Spain.

Looked up from germline, CDR1 is LNHDA and CDR2 is SQIVND (reference sequence). The junction had 10 bases not matched to a gene; V was cut back by 1 base and J by 0 bases. This CDR3 spans 18 amino acids. The protocol was immunoSEQ multiplex PCR, while the TCRdb copy is restricted to in-frame clones and leaves out a portion. The table lists about 90,000 clones, approximately 90% of them singletons, with around 5% in the top ten. This sequence joins TRBV19 and TRBJ2-3; 7 bases are a match to TRBD2. The clonotype comes from a man in his fifties with acute or convalescent COVID-19. The source material was peripheral blood. The CDR3, as DNA: TGTGCCAGTAGTATAGTTGGGTTAGGCGGGAGCAGCACAGATACGCAGTATTTT. This encodes CASSIVGLGGSSTDTQYF.